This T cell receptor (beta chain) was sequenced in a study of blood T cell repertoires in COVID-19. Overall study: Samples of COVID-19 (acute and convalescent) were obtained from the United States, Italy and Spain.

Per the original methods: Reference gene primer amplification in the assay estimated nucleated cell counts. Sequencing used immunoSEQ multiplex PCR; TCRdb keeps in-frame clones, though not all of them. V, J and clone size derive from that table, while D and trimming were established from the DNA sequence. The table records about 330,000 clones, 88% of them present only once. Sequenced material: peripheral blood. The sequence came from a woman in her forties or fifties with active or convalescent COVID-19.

The DNA for the CDR3 is TGTGCCAGCTCACCGGGACTAGCACCCACCGAGCAGTACTTC. Its protein product is CASSPGLAPTEQYF. The chain employs TRBV18 and TRBJ2-7, with 9 bases lining up with TRBD2. CDR3 size: 14 residues. J lost 6 bases, V lost 3 bases, and 6 bases had no gene match. CDR1 and CDR2 from the germline V gene are KGHSH and LQKENI.